The rows below give T cell receptor beta chains drawn from one sample of a study of blood T cells in healthy people across ages. TCRdb analysed the 5' RACE reads with MiXCR anew, one entry per CDR3 protein. The data show some 760,000 distinct CDR3 sequences, with 25% seen just once and approximately 4% held by the top ten. These data were also filed under a second study, of T cells of mothers and their children.

Specimen: blood. The receptors originated from a boy younger than 18 in good health. The CDR3 runs from the conserved cysteine through the conserved F or W. The order of the fields is CDR3 protein, CDR3 DNA, V gene, clone size, D gene, J gene. The D gene is left open where the match is weak. Only some rows state a clone size, as once, few, many or a class for expanded clones.

CASSPAPGGGTGELFF	TGTGCCAGCAGCCCCGCACCAGGGGGCGGCACCGGGGAGCTGTTTTTT	TRBV7-3	few	TRBD1	TRBJ2-2
CASSLQSESNQPQHF	TGTGCCAGCAGTTTACAGTCGGAGAGCAATCAGCCCCAGCATTTT	TRBV27	.	.	TRBJ1-5
CASSPETGGNYEQYF	TGTGCCAGCTCACCCGAAACAGGGGGGAACTACGAGCAGTACTTC	TRBV18	.	TRBD1	TRBJ2-7
CSVESRLGQETQYF	TGCAGCGTTGAATCCAGACTGGGGCAAGAGACCCAGTACTTC	TRBV29-1	.	.	TRBJ2-5
CASSDGPTGGSPLHF	TGTGCCAGCAGTGACGGACCAACCGGGGGATCACCCCTCCACTTT	TRBV6-2/TRBV6-3	few	.	TRBJ1-6
CASSMGQGENSNQPQHF	TGTGCCAGCAGTATGGGACAGGGAGAGAATAGCAATCAGCCCCAGCATTTT	TRBV12-3/TRBV12-4	.	TRBD1	TRBJ1-5
CASSLGVGPSWEYNEQSF	TGTGCCAGCAGCTTAGGGGTTGGGCCCTCTTGGGAGTACAATGAGCAGTCCTTC	TRBV7-2	.	.	TRBJ2-5
CATSEDRGQPQHF	TGTGCCACCAGTGAAGATAGGGGTCAGCCCCAGCATTTT	TRBV24-1	.	.	TRBJ1-5
CASSLTGTLAYEQYF	TGTGCCAGCAGCTTGACGGGGACTTTGGCCTACGAGCAGTACTTC	TRBV5-5	.	.	TRBJ2-7
CASSLTLYGYTF	TGTGCCAGCAGTTTAACCCTGTATGGCTACACCTTC	TRBV12-3/TRBV12-4	.	.	TRBJ1-2
CASSGGINNEQFF	TGTGCCAGCAGCGGCGGGATTAACAATGAGCAGTTCTTC	TRBV5-6	.	.	TRBJ2-1
CASSAGTALQETQYF	TGTGCCAGCAGCGCCGGGACTGCTCTCCAAGAGACCCAGTACTTC	TRBV7-2	.	.	TRBJ2-5
CASSFPGTGLYEQYF	TGTGCCAGCTCGTTTCCCGGGACAGGGCTCTACGAGCAGTACTTC	TRBV18	.	TRBD1	TRBJ2-7
CASSPDIYSYNEQFF	TGTGCCAGCAGTCCGGACATCTACTCCTACAATGAGCAGTTCTTC	TRBV6-2/TRBV6-3	few	.	TRBJ2-1
CASSYAIYNEQFF	TGTGCCAGCAGTTACGCGATTTACAATGAGCAGTTCTTC	TRBV6-6	few	.	TRBJ2-1
CASSLYGPGFPTNEKLFF	TGTGCCAGCAGCTTATATGGTCCAGGGTTCCCAACTAATGAAAAACTGTTTTTT	TRBV7-2	.	.	TRBJ1-4
CASRPTGQGEFYNEQFF	TGTGCCAGCAGGCCAACAGGACAGGGCGAATTCTACAATGAGCAGTTCTTC	TRBV27	few	TRBD1	TRBJ2-1
CASSLDGRGDQPQHF	TGTGCCAGCAGCTTAGATGGGAGGGGGGATCAGCCCCAGCATTTT	TRBV11-2	.	.	TRBJ1-5
CASSPGLAGVGYEQYF	TGTGCCAGCAGCCCCGGACTAGCGGGAGTGGGCTACGAGCAGTACTTC	TRBV7-8	.	TRBD2	TRBJ2-7
CASSEQGRNGYTF	TGTGCCAGCAGTGAACAGGGGCGAAATGGCTACACCTTC	TRBV6-1	.	.	TRBJ1-2
CASSQDIKTNYGYTF	TGCGCCAGCAGCCAAGATATTAAAACTAACTATGGCTACACCTTC	TRBV4-3	few	.	TRBJ1-2
CASSPGTEPYGYTF	TGTGCCAGCAGTCCGGGGACAGAACCCTATGGCTACACCTTC	TRBV12-3/TRBV12-4	.	TRBD1	TRBJ1-2
CSVEGGDRNTGELFF	TGCAGCGTTGAGGGGGGGGACAGAAACACCGGGGAGCTGTTTTTT	TRBV29-1	few	.	TRBJ2-2
CASSEDGPNEKLFF	TGCGCCAGCAGCGAGGACGGCCCTAATGAAAAACTGTTTTTT	TRBV5-1	few	.	TRBJ1-4
CSARRDEGQGANEQFF	TGCAGTGCTAGACGGGATGAGGGACAGGGGGCGAATGAGCAGTTCTTC	TRBV20-1	.	TRBD1	TRBJ2-1
CATQGHTKNIQYF	TGTGCCACCCAGGGGCACACCAAAAACATTCAGTACTTC	TRBV6-5	few	.	TRBJ2-4
CASSSFGTSGGRLYEQYF	TGCGCCAGCAGCTCCTTCGGGACTAGCGGGGGGAGACTATACGAGCAGTACTTC	TRBV5-1	.	TRBD2	TRBJ2-7
CASSYSGVEQYF	TGTGCCAGCAGTTACTCGGGAGTCGAGCAGTACTTC	TRBV6-6	few	.	TRBJ2-7
CSARTSGRLRQYF	TGCAGTGCTCGGACTAGCGGGAGGCTAAGGCAGTACTTC	TRBV20-1	.	TRBD2	TRBJ2-7
CSAIAVRTDTQYF	TGCAGTGCTATCGCGGTCCGCACAGATACGCAGTATTTT	TRBV20-1	few	.	TRBJ2-3
CAEAGGPGANVLTF	TGTGCCGAGGCGGGGGGCCCTGGGGCCAACGTCCTGACTTTC	TRBV28	once	TRBD2	TRBJ2-6
CSAPGQQETQYF	TGCAGTGCCCCGGGACAGCAAGAGACCCAGTACTTC	TRBV20-1	.	TRBD1	TRBJ2-5
CASTLNSAGERDEQFF	TGCGCCAGCACCCTAAATTCGGCAGGGGAGAGGGATGAGCAGTTCTTC	TRBV4-1	.	.	TRBJ2-1
CASRRDTNYGYTF	TGTGCCAGCAGACGCGACACCAACTATGGCTACACCTTC	TRBV6-5	few	.	TRBJ1-2
CAISWDSTYEQYF	TGTGCCATCAGTTGGGACAGCACCTACGAGCAGTACTTC	TRBV10-3	few	TRBD1	TRBJ2-7
CASSPALTGDEQYF	TGTGCCAGCAGCCCCGCACTGACAGGGGACGAGCAGTACTTC	TRBV7-9	.	TRBD1	TRBJ2-7
CASSRHPDTEAFF	TGTGCCAGCAGCCGCCATCCTGACACTGAAGCTTTCTTT	TRBV12-3/TRBV12-4	.	.	TRBJ1-1
CSARDDGTGGPYEQYF	TGCAGTGCTAGAGATGACGGTACAGGGGGGCCCTACGAGCAGTACTTC	TRBV20-1	few	TRBD1	TRBJ2-7
CSVEWSWGQETQYF	TGCAGCGTTGAGTGGTCTTGGGGACAAGAGACCCAGTACTTC	TRBV29-1	few	.	TRBJ2-5
CASSDSGGLYEQYF	TGTGCCAGCAGTGATAGCGGGGGGCTCTACGAGCAGTACTTC	TRBV2	.	TRBD2	TRBJ2-7
CASTPWSGANVLTF	TGTGCCAGCACCCCGTGGTCTGGGGCCAACGTCCTGACTTTC	TRBV7-2	.	.	TRBJ2-6
CASSPSGGAGGPTLLF	TGTGCCAGCAGCCCCTCCGGGGGCGCGGGGGGCCCTACTTTGCTCTTC	TRBV9	few	TRBD2	TRBJ2-1
CSARTGGVYEQYF	TGCAGTGCTAGGACAGGGGGGGTCTACGAGCAGTACTTC	TRBV20-1	.	TRBD1	TRBJ2-7
CASSVLSGGQETQYF	TGTGCCAGCAGCGTACTCAGCGGGGGACAAGAGACCCAGTACTTC	TRBV7-2	.	TRBD2	TRBJ2-5
CSGWTATNEKLFF	TGCAGCGGTTGGACAGCAACTAATGAAAAACTGTTTTTT	TRBV29-1	few	.	TRBJ1-4
CASSSGQGLRNEKLFF	TGTGCCAGCAGCTCGGGACAGGGGTTGCGGAATGAAAAACTGTTTTTT	TRBV28	.	TRBD1	TRBJ1-4
CASRGTDGKNYGYTF	TGTGCCAGCAGAGGAACGGACGGGAAAAACTATGGCTACACCTTC	TRBV28	.	.	TRBJ1-2
CASSVRSGQQNTEAFF	TGTGCCAGCAGCGTCCGAAGCGGACAGCAGAACACTGAAGCTTTCTTT	TRBV7-2	.	.	TRBJ1-1